The entry that follows covers one T cell receptor (beta chain) sequence. Profiled with immunoSEQ multiplex PCR; TCRdb holds only in-frame clones, not every one. The sample records tens of thousands of clones, around 86% being singletons. These data come from a study of blood T cell repertoires in COVID-19. On the study more broadly: Sample material is recorded as cDNA or gDNA derived from T cells, B-cell-depleted T cells, or PBMCs.

This TCR came from a human donor in a cohort sampled during active COVID-19. Sample: peripheral blood.

The CDR3 reads CASSQADTRNEQYF. CDR3 nucleotide sequence: TGTGCCAGCAGCCAAGCAGACACCAGAAACGAGCAGTACTTC. The V gene is TRBV4-2, the J gene TRBJ2-7; D call uncertain. Germline lookup yields CDR1 LGHNA and CDR2 YNFKEQ. This CDR3 has 14 amino acids. V was trimmed by 1 base and J by 5 bases, leaving 12 bases between them.